This T cell receptor beta chain was obtained from a study of vaccination and CD4 T cells after COVID-19. The treatment here: roughly ten-day PBMC culture with coronavirus spike peptide pools or control peptides (ViraFEST assay). Trimming removed 10 bases at V and 0 bases at J, with 25 bases between. This CDR3 is built from 17 residues. Sequencing of the DNA from cultured CD4+ T cells was carried out with the Oncomine TCR Beta short-read assay. A single record per CDR3 protein comes from TCRdb applying MiXCR to the PCR reads. The repertoire holds about 19,000 distinct CDR3 sequences, with approximately 39% as singletons. This clonotype was recorded a few times. Its specificity is unknown.

The sequenced sample was cultured CD4+ T cells from blood. This TCR was recovered from a human donor with COVID-19. This chain links TRBV5-3 with TRBJ1-1, with D unclear. TRBV5-3 is flagged as an ORF with uncertain function. The DNA of the CDR3 is TGTGCCGCACCAGAGGCGTCGGGTTATCTTATGAACACTGAAGCTTTCTTT. Encoded protein: CAAPEASGYLMNTEAFF.